The next 18 T cell receptor beta chains were all read from a single sample in a study of blood T cell repertoires in COVID-19. This table comes from immunoSEQ multiplex PCR, and its TCRdb copy is limited to in-frame clones, with some not included. The sample lists about 120,000 clones; roughly 79% were seen once. The sequencing sample was made of peripheral blood. These receptors were taken from a human donor in a cohort sampled during active COVID-19.

This chain connects TRBV5-1 to TRBJ1-5; D gene uncertain. There are 14 residues in the CDR3. The V gene's germline CDR1 is SGHRS and CDR2 YFSETQ. V was shortened by 1 base and J by 2 bases, with 7 bases between the two germline ends. The CDR3 DNA reads TGCGCCAGCAGCTTGAGGGAGGGCAATCAGCCCCAGCATTTT. Encoded protein: CASSLREGNQPQHF.

The chain joins TRBV5-8 to TRBJ1-2, with 10 bases matching TRBD1. The CDR3 consists of 17 residues. The junction had 10 bases not matched to a gene; V was cut back by 3 bases and J by 2 bases. The germline CDR1 and CDR2 sequences are SGHTS and YDEGEE. This CDR3 reads CASSWIGPGQGNYGYTF. The CDR3, as DNA: TGTGCCAGCAGCTGGATCGGACCGGGACAGGGGAACTATGGCTACACCTTC.

This clone was counted once. V and J are TRBV19 and TRBJ1-5; D is unclear. The germline CDR1 and CDR2 sequences are LNHDA and SQIVND (reference sequence). This CDR3 has 15 amino acids. The germline V and J ends were trimmed by 3 bases and 0 bases, with 9 bases remaining between them. The CDR3 nucleotides read TGTGCCAGTAGTATGATGGCAGGTAGCAATCAGCCCCAGCATTTT. It translates to CASSMMAGSNQPQHF.

Worth noting for this clone: One junction end does not reproduce the germline sequence, and a read error may be involved. The chain recombines TRBV28 with TRBJ2-7, with a possible D match to TRBD1 (6 bases). The CDR3 contains 12 residues. Germline V gives CDR1 MDHEN, CDR2 SYDVKM. The CDR3, as DNA: TGTGCCAGCAGTCCCCAAGGGACAAGTATTTCCTTC. It is translated as CASSPQGTSISF.

Concerning this clone: Germline and junction disagree at one end, which may indicate a read error. This chain uses TRBV6-5 with TRBJ2-7; perhaps TRBD1 as D (6 bases). The CDR3 is 12 amino acids. From germline, CDR1 is MNHEY and CDR2 SVGAGI. DNA of the CDR3: TGTGCCAGCAGTTACGCCGGGACACTCTTTATTTTC. It specifies CASSYAGTLFIF.

This chain links TRBV7-8 with TRBJ1-3, with D possibly TRBD1 on 5 matching bases. The germline V gene encodes CDR1 SGHVS and CDR2 FQNEAQ. Trimming took off 3 bases at V and 0 bases at J, with 15 bases between the two ends. This CDR3 has 17 amino acids. The chain's CDR3 is CASSFQVRRASGNTIYF. In DNA, the CDR3 is TGTGCCAGCAGCTTTCAGGTCCGCAGGGCCTCTGGAAACACCATATATTTT. The entire variable domain, with the rest obtained from reference TRBV7-8 and TRBJ1-3, is as follows: GAGVSQSPRYKVAKRGQDVALRCDPISGHVSLFWYQQALGQGPEFLTYFQNEAQLDKSGLPSDRFFAERPEGSVSTLKIQRTQQEDSAVYLCASSFQVRRASGNTIYFGEGSWLTVV.

V and J are TRBV9 and TRBJ1-1, with a tentative D call TRBD1 (5 bases). CDR1 SGDLS and CDR2 YYNGEE come from the germline V gene. This CDR3 contains 14 residues. The V gene lost 0 bases and the J gene lost 1 base, with 7 bases spanning the gap. CDR3 bases: TGTGCCAGCAGCGTAGCTCAGGGGAACACTGAAGCTTTCTTT. It translates to CASSVAQGNTEAFF.

This clone was observed once. This chain connects TRBV5-1 to TRBJ1-1; TRBD1 is a possible D gene (5 bases). Trimming left V 2 bases short and J 4 bases short, with 15 bases between. CDR3 length: 15 amino acids. CDR1 SGHRS and CDR2 YFSETQ come from the germline V gene. The CDR3 is CASSFGGAWGTEAFF. In DNA, the CDR3 is TGCGCCAGCAGCTTCGGAGGGGCTTGGGGCACTGAAGCTTTCTTT. The whole variable domain, filled in from reference TRBV5-1 and TRBJ1-1, reads KAGVTQTPRYLIKTRGQQVTLSCSPISGHRSVSWYQQTPGQGLQFLFEYFSETQRNKGNFPGRFSGRQFSNSRSEMNVSTLELGDSALYLCASSFGGAWGTEAFFGQGTRLTVV.

The V call is TRBV5-1, the J call TRBJ2-5; 9 positions match TRBD1. V lost 3 bases, J lost 5 bases, and 11 bases stayed unmatched. Germline V gives CDR1 SGHRS, CDR2 YFSETQ. CDR3 length equals 16 residues. CDR3: CASSSESGTGWETQYF. The CDR3 nucleotides read TGCGCCAGCAGCTCGGAATCCGGGACAGGGTGGGAGACCCAGTACTTC.

Here the CDR3 reads CASSHRDREFF. CDR3 sequence (DNA): TGTGCCAGCAGTCACCGGGACAGGGAGTTCTTC. The chain joins TRBV6-2 or TRBV6-3 to TRBJ2-1; 9 nucleotides align to TRBD1. CDR1 is MNHEY and CDR2 is SVGEGT in the germline V gene. The CDR3 has 11 amino acids. V was pared by 5 bases and J by 14 bases, with 4 bases of the junction left unmatched.

This clone was counted between two and nine times. This sequence joins TRBV29-1 and TRBJ1-2, with no clear D. Germline lookup yields CDR1 SQVTM and CDR2 ANQGSEA. The CDR3 consists of 13 residues. Trimming took 3 bases from V and 4 from J, leaving 12 bases between them. CDR3: CSVETAAAYGYTF. In DNA, the CDR3 is TGCAGCGTTGAGACGGCAGCGGCCTATGGCTACACCTTC.

The gene calls are TRBV24-1 and TRBJ2-2; D gene unclear. CDR1 and CDR2 from the germline V gene are KGHDR and SFDVKD. The CDR3 is 15 residues long. V was clipped by 12 bases and J by 0 bases, with 16 bases between them. CDR3 sequence: CADHGWSSNTGELFF. The DNA of the CDR3 is TGTGCCGATCACGGGTGGAGTTCGAACACCGGGGAGCTGTTTTTT.

This chain joins TRBV5-4 and TRBJ2-6, with 9 bases fitting TRBD1. Germline V CDR1 and CDR2: SGHNT, YYREEE (reference sequence). V was clipped by 1 base and J by 0 bases; unmatched bases: 11. This CDR3 is built from 20 residues. The CDR3 region is CASSLSGTGLEYSGANVLTF. CDR3 nucleotide sequence: TGTGCCAGCAGCTTGTCCGGGACAGGGCTCGAATACTCTGGGGCCAACGTCCTGACTTTC.

CDR3 loop: CASSWTGEESGYTF. As DNA, the CDR3 is TGCGCCAGCAGCTGGACAGGGGAAGAAAGTGGCTACACCTTC. This chain links TRBV5-1 with TRBJ1-2, with 9 bases that match TRBD1. After removal of 3 bases from V and 7 bases from J, the junction contained 7 bases not matched to a gene. Germline V gene data show CDR1 as SGHRS and CDR2 as YFSETQ. The CDR3 is made up of 14 amino acids.

The gene calls are TRBV5-6 and TRBJ2-3; the match to TRBD2 covers 9 bases. The germline gives CDR1 SGHDT, CDR2 YYEEEE. CDR3 size: 17 residues. Germline trimming cut 1 base from V and 2 bases from J; bases unmatched to any gene: 8. The CDR3 loop is CASSLFGAGGPTDTQYF. CDR3 bases: TGTGCCAGCAGCTTGTTCGGGGCGGGAGGGCCCACAGATACGCAGTATTTT.

The chain carries TRBV7-9 and TRBJ1-1, with 12 bases that match TRBD1. The CDR3 sequence is 15 residues long. With V trimmed by 3 bases and J by 5 bases, 4 bases remained unmatched. Per germline, CDR1 SEHNR and CDR2 FQNEAQ (reference sequence). The CDR3 loop reads CASSLGQGARTEAFF. The CDR3 nucleotides are TGTGCCAGCAGCTTGGGACAGGGGGCTCGGACTGAAGCTTTCTTT.

The chain combines TRBV7-2 with TRBJ2-3, with 10 nucleotides matching TRBD2. V gave up 2 bases and J gave up 4 bases; unmatched junction bases: 6. Germline CDR1 and CDR2: SGHTA and FQGNSA. The CDR3 sequence is 16 residues long. The CDR3 region is CASSLTSGTLSDTQYF. The CDR3 coding sequence is TGTGCCAGCAGCTTAACTAGCGGGACGTTGTCAGATACGCAGTATTTT.

The rearrangement joins TRBV5-1 to TRBJ1-4, with 10 bases fitting TRBD1. Trimming at V came to 3 bases and at J to 5 bases, leaving 1 base not matched to a gene. There are 14 residues in the CDR3. CDR1 is SGHRS and CDR2 is YFSETQ in the germline V gene. The CDR3 bases are TGCGCCAGCAGCTCGGGACAGGGGAATGAAAAACTGTTTTTT. It encodes CASSSGQGNEKLFF.